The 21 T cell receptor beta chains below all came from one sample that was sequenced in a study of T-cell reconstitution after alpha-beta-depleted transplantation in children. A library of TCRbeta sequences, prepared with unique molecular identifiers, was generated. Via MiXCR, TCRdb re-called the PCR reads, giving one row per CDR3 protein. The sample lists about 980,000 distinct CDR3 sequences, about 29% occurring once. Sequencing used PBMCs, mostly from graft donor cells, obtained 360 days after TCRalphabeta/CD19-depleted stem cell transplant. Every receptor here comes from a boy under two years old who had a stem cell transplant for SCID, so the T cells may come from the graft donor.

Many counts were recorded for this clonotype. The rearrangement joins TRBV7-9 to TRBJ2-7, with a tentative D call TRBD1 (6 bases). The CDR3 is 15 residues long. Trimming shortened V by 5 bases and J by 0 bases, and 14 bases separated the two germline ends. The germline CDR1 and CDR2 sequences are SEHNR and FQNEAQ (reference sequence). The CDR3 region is CASSRGQPISYEQYF. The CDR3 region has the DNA TGTGCCAGCAGCCGAGGACAGCCTATCTCCTACGAGCAGTACTTC.

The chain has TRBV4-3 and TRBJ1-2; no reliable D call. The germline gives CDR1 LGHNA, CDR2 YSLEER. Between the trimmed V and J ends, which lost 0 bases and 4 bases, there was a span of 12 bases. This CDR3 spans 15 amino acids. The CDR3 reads CASSQDDGQPYGYTF. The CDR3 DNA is TGCGCCAGCAGCCAAGATGATGGCCAGCCCTATGGCTACACCTTC.

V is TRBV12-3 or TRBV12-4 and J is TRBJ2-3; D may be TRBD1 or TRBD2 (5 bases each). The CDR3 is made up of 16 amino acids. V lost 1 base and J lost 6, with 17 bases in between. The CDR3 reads CASSLVWGSSPDTQYF. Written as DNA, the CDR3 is TGTGCCAGCAGTTTAGTTTGGGGGAGCTCGCCCGATACGCAGTATTTT.

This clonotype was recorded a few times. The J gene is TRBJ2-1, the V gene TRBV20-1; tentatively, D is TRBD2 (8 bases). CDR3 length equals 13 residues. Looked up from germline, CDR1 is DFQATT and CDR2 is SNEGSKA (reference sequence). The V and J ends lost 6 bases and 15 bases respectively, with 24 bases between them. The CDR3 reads CSARGSGGRLGFF. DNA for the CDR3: TGCAGTGCCAGGGGGAGCGGGGGCCGCTTGGGGTTCTTC.

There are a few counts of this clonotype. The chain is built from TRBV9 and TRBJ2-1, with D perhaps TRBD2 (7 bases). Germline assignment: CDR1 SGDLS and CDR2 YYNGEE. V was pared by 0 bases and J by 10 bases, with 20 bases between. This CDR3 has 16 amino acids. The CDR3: CASSVVPLLGGHEQFF. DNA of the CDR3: TGTGCCAGCAGCGTAGTTCCTCTTCTCGGGGGGCACGAGCAGTTCTTC. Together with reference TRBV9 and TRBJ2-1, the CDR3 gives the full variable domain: DSGVTQTPKHLITATGQRVTLRCSPRSGDLSVYWYQQSLDQGLQFLIQYYNGEERAKGNILERFSAQQFPDLHSELNLSSLELGDSALYFCASSVVPLLGGHEQFFGPGTRLTVL.

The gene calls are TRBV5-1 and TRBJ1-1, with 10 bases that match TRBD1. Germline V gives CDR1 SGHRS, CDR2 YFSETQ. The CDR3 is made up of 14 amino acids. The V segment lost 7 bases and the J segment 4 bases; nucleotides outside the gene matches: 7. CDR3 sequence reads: CASAPGQGGTEAFF. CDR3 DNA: TGCGCCAGCGCTCCCGGACAGGGGGGCACTGAAGCTTTCTTT.

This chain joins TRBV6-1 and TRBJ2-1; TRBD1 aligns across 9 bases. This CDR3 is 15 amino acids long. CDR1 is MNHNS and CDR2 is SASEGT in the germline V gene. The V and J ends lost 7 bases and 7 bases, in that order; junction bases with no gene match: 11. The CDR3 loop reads CASTETGTGYNEQFF. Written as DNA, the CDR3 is TGTGCCAGCACCGAAACCGGGACAGGGTATAATGAGCAGTTCTTC.

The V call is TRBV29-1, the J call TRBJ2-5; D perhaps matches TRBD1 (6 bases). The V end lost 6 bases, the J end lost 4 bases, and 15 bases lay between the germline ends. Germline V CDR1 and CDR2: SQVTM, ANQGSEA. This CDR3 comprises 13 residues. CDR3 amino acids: CSVGPQGRETQYF. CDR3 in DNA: TGCAGCGTCGGGCCCCAGGGGAGAGAGACCCAGTACTTC. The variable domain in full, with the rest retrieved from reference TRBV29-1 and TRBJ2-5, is SAVISQKPSRDICQRGTSLTIQCQVDSQVTMMFWYRQQPGQSLTLIATANQGSEATYESGFVIDKFPISRPNLTFSTLTVSNMSPEDSSIYLCSVGPQGRETQYFGPGTRLLVL.

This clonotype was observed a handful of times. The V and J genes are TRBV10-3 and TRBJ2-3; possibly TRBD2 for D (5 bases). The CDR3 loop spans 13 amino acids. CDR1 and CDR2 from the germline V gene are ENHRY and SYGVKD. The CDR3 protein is CASTGSHTDTQYF. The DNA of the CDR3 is TGTGCATCGACGGGGAGCCACACAGATACGCAGTATTTT.

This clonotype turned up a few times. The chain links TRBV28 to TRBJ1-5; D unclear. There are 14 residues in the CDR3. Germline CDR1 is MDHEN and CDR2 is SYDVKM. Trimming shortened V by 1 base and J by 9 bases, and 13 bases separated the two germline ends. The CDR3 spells CASSLLAGHGPQHF. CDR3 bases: TGTGCCAGCAGTTTATTGGCAGGCCACGGGCCCCAGCATTTT.

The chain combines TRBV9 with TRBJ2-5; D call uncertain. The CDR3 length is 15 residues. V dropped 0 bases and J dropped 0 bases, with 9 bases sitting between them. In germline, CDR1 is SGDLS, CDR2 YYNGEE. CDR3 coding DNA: TGTGCCAGCAGCGTAGTTGGACGCTACCAAGAGACCCAGTACTTC. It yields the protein CASSVVGRYQETQYF.

Here the CDR3 reads CASSSKQRPLNTEAFF. CDR3 DNA: TGTGCCAGCAGCTCCAAGCAAAGACCGTTGAACACTGAAGCTTTCTTT. This chain joins TRBV7-9 and TRBJ1-1; D gene uncertain. Germline CDR1 reads SEHNR; CDR2 reads FQNEAQ (reference sequence). V was pared by 4 bases and J by 0 bases, with 15 bases between. This CDR3 is built from 16 residues.

CDR3 DNA sequence: TGCAGTGCCCCTCGAACGGACGGGGACTACGAGCAGTACTTC. It is translated as CSAPRTDGDYEQYF. The J gene is TRBJ2-7, the V gene TRBV20-1; maybe TRBD2 (5 bases). Germline V gene lookup returns CDR1 DFQATT and CDR2 SNEGSKA (reference sequence). The CDR3 is 14 amino acids. Trimming stripped 6 bases from V and 3 bases from J, with 18 bases between.

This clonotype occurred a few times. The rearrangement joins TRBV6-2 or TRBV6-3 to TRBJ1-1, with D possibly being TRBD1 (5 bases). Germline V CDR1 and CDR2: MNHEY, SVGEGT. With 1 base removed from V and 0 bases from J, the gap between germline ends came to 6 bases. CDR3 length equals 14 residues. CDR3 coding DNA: TGTGCCAGCAGTTACTGGGGGTTGAACACTGAAGCTTTCTTT. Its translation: CASSYWGLNTEAFF.

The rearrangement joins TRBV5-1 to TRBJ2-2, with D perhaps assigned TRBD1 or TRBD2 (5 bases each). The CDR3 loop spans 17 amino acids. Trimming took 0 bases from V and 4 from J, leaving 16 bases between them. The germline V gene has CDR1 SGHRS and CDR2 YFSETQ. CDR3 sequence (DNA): TGCGCCAGCAGCTTGGCCGGGTTAACGGGGCGCACCGGGGAGCTGTTTTTT. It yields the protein CASSLAGLTGRTGELFF.

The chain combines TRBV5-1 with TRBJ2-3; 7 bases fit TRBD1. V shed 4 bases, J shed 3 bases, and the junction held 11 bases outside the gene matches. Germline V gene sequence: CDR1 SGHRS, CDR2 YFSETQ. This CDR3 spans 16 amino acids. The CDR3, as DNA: TGCGCCAGCAGCGCAAGGACAGGTTGGGGGACAGATACGCAGTATTTT. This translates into CASSARTGWGTDTQYF.

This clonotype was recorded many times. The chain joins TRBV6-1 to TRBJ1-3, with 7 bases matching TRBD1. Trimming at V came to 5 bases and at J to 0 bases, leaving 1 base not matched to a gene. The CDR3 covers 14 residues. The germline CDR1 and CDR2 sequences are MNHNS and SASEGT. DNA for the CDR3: TGTGCCAGCAGTCGACAGGGCTCTGGAAACACCATATATTTT. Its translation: CASSRQGSGNTIYF.

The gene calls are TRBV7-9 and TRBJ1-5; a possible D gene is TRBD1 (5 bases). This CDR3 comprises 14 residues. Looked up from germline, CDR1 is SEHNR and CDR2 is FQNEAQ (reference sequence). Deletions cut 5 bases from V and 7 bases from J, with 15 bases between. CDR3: CASSEGGVVQPQHF. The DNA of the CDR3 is TGTGCCAGCAGCGAGGGAGGGGTCGTGCAGCCCCAGCATTTT. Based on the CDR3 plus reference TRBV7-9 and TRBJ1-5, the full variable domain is DTGVSQNPRHKITKRGQNVTFRCDPISEHNRLYWYRQTLGQGPEFLTYFQNEAQLEKSRLLSDRFSAERPKGSFSTLEIQRTEQGDSAMYLCASSEGGVVQPQHFGDGTRLSIL.

The CDR3: CASSPRGSGSSGANVLTF. CDR3 DNA sequence: TGTGCCAGCAGCCCTCGTGGGTCAGGTTCCTCTGGGGCCAACGTCCTGACTTTC. The chain uses TRBV11-2 and TRBJ2-6; D ambiguous. Germline V gene data show CDR1 as SGHAT and CDR2 as FQNNGV. The CDR3 consists of 18 residues. Trimming took 5 bases from V and 0 from J, leaving 17 bases between them.

DNA of the CDR3: TGCGCCAGCAGCTTAAACAGGGGTGTCTCACCCCTCCACTTT. Translated: CASSLNRGVSPLHF. The genes are TRBV5-1 and TRBJ1-6; 7 bases fit TRBD1. This CDR3 is built from 14 residues. CDR1 SGHRS and CDR2 YFSETQ come from the germline V gene. Unmatched junction bases numbered 6, after V lost 2 bases and J lost 10 bases.

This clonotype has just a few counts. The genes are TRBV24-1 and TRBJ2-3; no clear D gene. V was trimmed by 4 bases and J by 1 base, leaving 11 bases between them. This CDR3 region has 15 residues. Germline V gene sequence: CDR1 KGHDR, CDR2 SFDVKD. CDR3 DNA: TGTGCCACCAGTGACCCCACGGGTCGCACAGATACGCAGTATTTT. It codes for CATSDPTGRTDTQYF.